This passage covers 29 T cell receptor beta chains from one sample sequenced in a study of regulatory T cells in long-lasting Graves disease. Relying on iRepertoire HTBI primers and Arm-PCR of CDR3 regions, the team built TCR beta libraries. One entry per CDR3 protein, called by TCRdb with MiXCR from the multiplex PCR reads. The table has some 450,000 distinct CDR3 sequences, roughly 15% seen once. Indicated time point: newly diagnosed GD, antithyroid drugs for less than 3 months. RNA extracted from PBMCs served as the sequencing template. The same data also contributed to another study, on T cells in Graves' hyperthyroidism and ophthalmopathy.

The specimen comprised peripheral blood mononuclear cells (PBMCs), sampled at new diagnosis, from a patient treated with antithyroid drugs. The receptors were sampled from a woman aged 30 to 39 with Graves disease.

This clonotype was observed a handful of times. J is TRBJ1-5 and V is TRBV6-1; tentative D call: TRBD1 (5 bases). The length of the CDR3 is 18 residues. V was shortened by 0 bases and J by 2 bases, with 17 bases between the two germline ends. The V gene's germline CDR1 is MNHNS and CDR2 SASEGT. CDR3 protein: CASSEARGRPHGNQPQHF. The CDR3 DNA reads as TGTGCCAGCAGTGAAGCACGGGGCAGGCCGCATGGCAATCAGCCCCAGCATTTT.

V usage is TRBV28 and J usage is TRBJ1-1; TRBD1 might be the D (6 bases). The CDR3 consists of 16 residues. V was clipped by 4 bases and J by 10 bases, with 25 bases between them. Germline CDR1 reads MDHEN; CDR2 reads SYDVKM. CDR3 protein: CASSSITRDTSWGAFF. In nucleotides, the CDR3 is TGTGCCAGCAGTTCCATCACCCGGGACACGTCTTGGGGAGCTTTCTTT.

The J gene is TRBJ2-5, the V gene TRBV15; TRBD1 might be the D (6 bases). The V gene lost 4 bases and the J gene lost 2 bases, with 11 bases spanning the gap. Germline assignment: CDR1 LNHNV and CDR2 YYDKDF (reference sequence). The CDR3 is 14 amino acids. The CDR3 loop is CATSIKTGQETQYF. CDR3 nucleotides: TGTGCCACCAGCATAAAGACAGGACAAGAGACCCAGTACTTC. The complete variable domain, with remaining parts taken from reference TRBV15 and TRBJ2-5, reads DAMVIQNPRYQVTQFGKPVTLSCSQTLNHNVMYWYQQKSSQAPKLLFHYYDKDFNNEADTPDNFQSRRPNTSFCFLDIRSPGLGDTAMYLCATSIKTGQETQYFGPGTRLLVL.

This clonotype showed up many times. This chain uses TRBV7-2 with TRBJ2-1; a weak D match, TRBD2 (5 bases). This CDR3 contains 14 residues. CDR1 is SGHTA, CDR2 FQGNSA, per germline. Trimming shortened V by 1 base and J by 5 bases, and 9 bases separated the two germline ends. The CDR3, as DNA: TGTGCCAGCAGCTTAGGCCCCGGGAACAATGAGCAGTTCTTC. It codes for CASSLGPGNNEQFF. Full variable domain (remainder filled in from reference TRBV7-2 and TRBJ2-1): GAGVSQSPSNKVTEKGKDVELRCDPISGHTALYWYRQSLGQGLEFLIYFQGNSAPDKSGLPSDRFSAERTGGSVSTLTIQRTQQEDSAVYLCASSLGPGNNEQFFGPGTRLTVL.

This clonotype was detected ten times or more. The chain couples TRBV18 to TRBJ2-2, with 7 bases aligning to TRBD2. The CDR3 runs 13 residues. Germline values: CDR1 KGHSH, CDR2 LQKENI. V lost 3 bases to trimming and J lost 10 bases; unmatched junction nucleotides: 5. The CDR3 is CASSPMGGEELFF. CDR3 DNA sequence: TGTGCCAGCTCACCGATGGGAGGGGAGGAGCTGTTTTTT.

This clonotype was seen ten or more times. This chain uses TRBV18 with TRBJ1-1; no clear D gene. The germline V gene has CDR1 KGHSH and CDR2 LQKENI. V was shortened by 2 bases and J by 1 base, with 14 bases between the two germline ends. CDR3 length: 16 amino acids. CDR3 nucleotides: TGTGCCAGCTCACCAGGGTCCCCCGGAGGGAACACTGAAGCTTTCTTT. Protein: CASSPGSPGGNTEAFF.

This clonotype was detected ten times or more. The genes are TRBV11-1 and TRBJ1-1; 9 bases agree with TRBD1. The germline CDR1 and CDR2 sequences are SGHAT and FQDESV (reference sequence). The junction had 3 bases not matched to a gene; V was cut back by 5 bases and J by 5 bases. The CDR3 runs to 13 residues. CDR3 nucleotide sequence: TGTGCCAGCAGCAGGGACAGGGTGACTGAAGCTTTCTTT. It is translated as CASSRDRVTEAFF.

In its sample, this clonotype was seen many times. This chain uses TRBV2 with TRBJ2-3, with D perhaps TRBD1 or TRBD2 (5 bases each). V dropped 10 bases and J dropped 0 bases, with 17 bases sitting between them. The germline gives CDR1 SNHLY, CDR2 FYNNEI. This CDR3 comprises 15 residues. Here the CDR3 DNA reads TGTGCCACAAAAGGGACGACCTTAAGCACAGATACGCAGTATTTT. This sequence encodes CATKGTTLSTDTQYF.

In its sample, this clonotype was seen many times. This chain joins TRBV6-2 or TRBV6-3 and TRBJ2-1, with 11 nucleotides matching TRBD2. V shed 0 bases, J shed 9 bases, and the junction held 4 bases outside the gene matches. Germline lookup yields CDR1 MNHEY and CDR2 SVGEGT. The CDR3 loop spans 15 amino acids. The CDR3 DNA is TGTGCCAGCAGTTACTCGTCACTAGCGGGAGTTGAGCAGTTCTTC. It yields the protein CASSYSSLAGVEQFF.

This clonotype was observed a few times. The chain uses TRBV27 and TRBJ2-1; 9 bases match TRBD1. The germline gives CDR1 MNHEY, CDR2 SMNVEV (reference sequence). J lost 2 bases, V lost 7 bases, and 3 bases had no gene match. This CDR3 has 14 residues. The CDR3 reads CASTTGGTYNEQFF. The CDR3, as DNA: TGTGCCAGCACGACAGGGGGAACCTACAATGAGCAGTTCTTC.

Many counts were recorded for this clonotype. The V and J genes are TRBV5-1 and TRBJ1-5; D ambiguous. Germline CDR1 SGHRS, CDR2 YFSETQ. Trimming left V 0 bases short and J 5 bases short, with 9 bases between. This CDR3 comprises 14 residues. In DNA, the CDR3 is TGCGCCAGCAGCTTGGGGGGAAGCGATCAGCCCCAGCATTTT. As protein: CASSLGGSDQPQHF.

This clonotype was recorded many times. The chain carries TRBV30 and TRBJ1-1, with D unclear. V was shortened by 0 bases and J by 3 bases, with 5 bases between the two germline ends. Germline loops: CDR1 GTSNPN, CDR2 SVGIG (reference sequence). The CDR3 has 12 residues. CDR3 DNA: TGTGCCTGGAGTGTTATGTACACTGAAGCTTTCTTT. Protein sequence: CAWSVMYTEAFF.

This clonotype was seen repeatedly, ten times or more. The genes are TRBV7-7 and TRBJ2-1, with TRBD2 identical over 9 bases. The J segment lost 6 bases and the V segment lost 2 bases, leaving 11 bases of the junction unmatched. The CDR3 runs 17 residues. Per germline, CDR1 SSHAT and CDR2 FNYEAQ (reference sequence). The chain's CDR3 is CASSLTAVAGDGNEQFF. CDR3 coding DNA: TGTGCCAGCAGCTTAACCGCGGTAGCGGGAGATGGCAATGAGCAGTTCTTC.

This clonotype turned up a few times. The rearrangement joins TRBV28 to TRBJ2-5; 9 bases align to TRBD2. V lost 5 bases and J lost 9; bases outside the gene matches: 10. The CDR3 is made up of 14 amino acids. CDR1 is MDHEN and CDR2 is SYDVKM in the germline V gene. CDR3 in amino acids: CASSTIAGAESQYF. The CDR3 DNA follows: TGTGCCAGCAGTACAATAGCGGGAGCGGAGTCCCAGTACTTC.

This clonotype was detected many times. The J gene is TRBJ1-1, the V gene TRBV10-3; 9 positions agree with TRBD1. Looked up from germline, CDR1 is ENHRY and CDR2 is SYGVKD. Trimming took 6 bases from V and 6 from J; bases not matched to a gene: 8. This CDR3 has 14 amino acids. In DNA, the CDR3 is TGTGCCATCAGGCCGGGACAGGGTGGATCTGAAGCTTTCTTT. It is translated as CAIRPGQGGSEAFF.

This clonotype was observed many times. This chain joins TRBV11-1 and TRBJ2-3, with D perhaps matching TRBD1 or TRBD2 (6 bases each). The CDR3 runs 17 residues. V lost 4 bases, J lost 6 bases, and 23 bases lay in between. Looked up from germline, CDR1 is SGHAT and CDR2 is FQDESV (reference sequence). In DNA form, the CDR3 reads TGTGCCAGCAGCTACCTACCCATGGAGGGGGAAAGCGATACGCAGTATTTT. It encodes CASSYLPMEGESDTQYF.

The chain carries TRBV19 and TRBJ2-1; possible D gene TRBD1, 6 bases. The CDR3 is 18 amino acids. Germline V gene sequence: CDR1 LNHDA, CDR2 SQIVND (reference sequence). The ends were cut back, 4 bases at V and 0 bases at J, with 19 bases in the middle. The CDR3 reads CASSTDSSTGSSYNEQFF. The CDR3 bases are TGTGCCAGTAGTACGGACAGCTCAACTGGAAGCTCCTACAATGAGCAGTTCTTC. Looking up the rest from reference TRBV19 and TRBJ2-1 gives the full variable domain: DGGITQSPKYLFRKEGQNVTLSCEQNLNHDAMYWYRQDPGQGLRLIYYSQIVNDFQKGDIAEGYSVSREKKESFPLTVTSAQKNPTAFYLCASSTDSSTGSSYNEQFFGPGTRLTVL.

In the case of this clonotype: This may come from a read error, since a much larger clone is one base off. The chain couples TRBV5-8 to TRBJ1-1, with no clear D. Per germline, CDR1 SGHTS and CDR2 YDEGEE. This CDR3 has 13 amino acids. The ends were cut back, 3 bases at V and 3 bases at J, with 9 bases in the middle. The CDR3 sequence: CASSSVKHTEAFF. In nucleotides, the CDR3 is TGTGCCAGCAGCTCAGTAAAGCACACTGAAGCTTTCTTT.

Ten or more counts support this clonotype. J is TRBJ1-5 and V is TRBV7-2; D remains unclear. V was trimmed by 5 bases and J by 6 bases, leaving 17 bases between them. In germline, CDR1 is SGHTA, CDR2 FQGNSA. CDR3 length equals 15 residues. The CDR3 region has the DNA TGTGCCAGCAGCCCAGCAGACCGCATCGGTCAGCCCCAGCATTTT. The encoded protein is CASSPADRIGQPQHF.

This clonotype was recorded a few times. This chain uses TRBV28 with TRBJ2-1; D ambiguous. The CDR3 runs 14 residues. CDR1 MDHEN and CDR2 SYDVKM come from the germline V gene. The germline V and J ends were trimmed by 5 bases and 10 bases, with 18 bases remaining between them. The CDR3 region has the DNA TGTGCCAGCAGTCCCTCGGACCCCCGGCGGGAGCAGTTCTTC. Amino acids: CASSPSDPRREQFF.

The CDR3 DNA sequence: TGTGCCAGCAGTTTACTCAGCGGGGCGAACACCGGGGAGCTGTTTTTT. Translated: CASSLLSGANTGELFF. This chain joins TRBV28 and TRBJ2-2; 7 bases are a match to TRBD2. This CDR3 spans 16 amino acids. Germline-derived CDR1 and CDR2 are MDHEN and SYDVKM. The V and J ends lost 2 bases and 0 bases, in that order; junction bases with no gene match: 3. The whole variable domain, remainder taken from reference TRBV28 and TRBJ2-2, is DVKVTQSSRYLVKRTGEKVFLECVQDMDHENMFWYRQDPGLGLRLIYFSYDVKMKEKGDIPEGYSVSREKKERFSLILESASTNQTSMYLCASSLLSGANTGELFFGEGSRLTVL.

This clonotype came up many times. The genes are TRBV14 and TRBJ2-5; TRBD1 is a possible D gene (6 bases). The CDR3 covers 15 residues. The germline V and J ends were trimmed by 1 base and 5 bases, with 14 bases remaining between them. Germline V lookup: CDR1 SGHDN, CDR2 FVKESK. CDR3 nucleotides: TGTGCCAGCAGCCAAGGTCAGGGGTTCGCGGAGACCCAGTACTTC. It encodes CASSQGQGFAETQYF. Full variable domain (rest looked up from reference TRBV14 and TRBJ2-5): EAGVTQFPSHSVIEKGQTVTLRCDPISGHDNLYWYRRVMGKEIKFLLHFVKESKQDESGMPNNRFLAERTGGTYSTLKVQPAELEDSGVYFCASSQGQGFAETQYFGPGTRLLVL.

The sample holds a few counts of this clonotype. The chain recombines TRBV7-9 with TRBJ2-7, with D tentatively TRBD1 (6 bases). V was trimmed by 5 bases and J by 5 bases, leaving 16 bases between them. CDR1 and CDR2 from the germline V gene are SEHNR and FQNEAQ (reference sequence). This CDR3 is 14 amino acids long. This chain's CDR3 is CASSGDTTWNEQYF. CDR3 in DNA: TGTGCCAGCAGCGGGGACACTACTTGGAACGAGCAGTACTTC.

This sequence joins TRBV27 and TRBJ1-2; no reliable D call. Germline assignment: CDR1 MNHEY and CDR2 SMNVEV (reference sequence). This CDR3 spans 15 amino acids. Trimming cost V 2 bases and J 8 bases, with 18 bases left between them. The CDR3 here is CASSLTSGNLEGYTF. For the CDR3, the DNA is TGTGCCAGCAGTTTAACTTCTGGCAACTTGGAGGGCTACACCTTC.

This clonotype was picked up many times. The chain carries TRBV3-1 and TRBJ1-3; 7 bases align to TRBD1. CDR1 and CDR2 (germline): LGHDT, YNNKEL (reference sequence). V gave up 1 base and J gave up 2 bases; unmatched junction bases: 2. This CDR3 has 15 residues. The CDR3 DNA sequence: TGTGCCAGCAGCCAAGCGGACAGGCCTGGAAACACCATATATTTT. Residues: CASSQADRPGNTIYF.

This clonotype was detected ten times or more. The gene calls are TRBV9 and TRBJ2-3, with 8 bases lining up with TRBD2. Germline V gene sequence: CDR1 SGDLS, CDR2 YYNGEE. CDR3 size: 16 residues. J gave up 0 bases and V 2 bases, and 5 bases lay outside the gene matches. The chain's CDR3 is CASSVRVAGSTDTQYF. The CDR3 DNA reads as TGTGCCAGCAGCGTGCGGGTAGCGGGGAGCACAGATACGCAGTATTTT.

This clonotype was counted a few times. This chain joins TRBV20-1 and TRBJ2-7; 11 bases are a match to TRBD2. Germline V gene data show CDR1 as DFQATT and CDR2 as SNEGSKA (reference sequence). The J segment lost 2 bases and the V segment lost 3 bases, leaving 9 bases of the junction unmatched. This CDR3 has 16 amino acids. The CDR3 DNA is TGCAGTGCTAGGGCTAGCGGGAGGCATAGCCCCTACGAGCAGTACTTC. Translated, it gives CSARASGRHSPYEQYF.

This rearrangement joins TRBV7-6 to TRBJ2-5; D unresolved. The V and J ends lost 5 bases and 1 base respectively, with 11 bases between them. Germline CDR1 and CDR2: SGHVS and FNYEAQ. The CDR3 covers 14 residues. The CDR3 here is CASSREAGQETQYF. The DNA for the CDR3 is TGTGCCAGCAGCCGAGAGGCAGGCCAAGAGACCCAGTACTTC.

The count of this clonotype is one. With a far larger clone one base away, a read error is the likely cause. The chain carries TRBV2 and TRBJ2-1; possibly TRBD1 or TRBD2 for D (5 bases each). CDR3 length: 14 residues. The germline V gene encodes CDR1 SNHLY and CDR2 FYNNEI. Between the trimmed V and J ends, which lost 6 bases and 10 bases, there was a span of 19 bases. The CDR3 protein is CASSGEQADYEQFF. As DNA, the CDR3 is TGTGCCAGCAGCGGGGAACAGGCAGACTACGAGCAGTTCTTC.